Listed below are T cell receptor beta chains from one sample, sequenced in a study of vaccination and CD4 T cells after COVID-19. The antigens of these receptors remain unknown. TCRdb re-called the PCR reads with MiXCR, one entry per CDR3 protein. Here the sample spans some 7,200 distinct CDR3 sequences, 35% to 40% being singletons. What was sequenced was CD4+ T cells from blood, cultured in vitro. These receptors were collected from a human donor in good health. The CDR3 runs from the conserved cysteine through the conserved F or W. The order of the fields is D gene, V gene, clone size, J gene, CDR3 DNA, CDR3 protein. A D gene is named only where the DNA matches it firmly. Size values are once, few and many counts, or a class for expanded clones, and some rows have none.

D gene: NA; V gene: TRBV7-2; clone size: NA; J gene: TRBJ2-1; CDR3 DNA: TGTGCCAGCAGCACTCAGAGCCGGACGATATACAATGAGCAGTTCTTC; CDR3 protein: CASSTQSRTIYNEQFF
D gene: NA; V gene: TRBV4-1; clone size: few; J gene: TRBJ2-7; CDR3 DNA: TGCGCCAGCAGCCAACCGGGCAGGGGGGACTCCTACGAGCAGTACTTC; CDR3 protein: CASSQPGRGDSYEQYF
D gene: NA; V gene: TRBV7-6; clone size: NA; J gene: TRBJ2-5; CDR3 DNA: TGTGCCAGCAGCCGCGGAGAGACCCAGTACTTC; CDR3 protein: CASSRGETQYF
D gene: TRBD1; V gene: TRBV6-1; clone size: NA; J gene: TRBJ1-4; CDR3 DNA: TGTGCCAGCACCCAGGGGGCGCATGAAACTGAAAAACTGTTTTTT; CDR3 protein: CASTQGAHETEKLFF
D gene: NA; V gene: TRBV7-2; clone size: NA; J gene: TRBJ1-1; CDR3 DNA: TGCGCCAGCAGCTTACGGACAGCTAACACTGAAGCTTTCTTT; CDR3 protein: CASSLRTANTEAFF
D gene: TRBD1; V gene: TRBV29-1; clone size: NA; J gene: TRBJ1-1; CDR3 DNA: TGCAGCGTTGTGGGTCACAGGGGTACTGAAGCTTTCTTT; CDR3 protein: CSVVGHRGTEAFF
D gene: NA; V gene: TRBV27; clone size: NA; J gene: TRBJ1-2; CDR3 DNA: TGTGCCAGCAGTTCATTAAACTTGGGCTATGGCTACACCTTC; CDR3 protein: CASSSLNLGYGYTF
D gene: NA; V gene: TRBV20-1; clone size: NA; J gene: TRBJ1-4; CDR3 DNA: TGCAGTCTCACCCTTAATGAAAAACTGTTTTTT; CDR3 protein: CSLTLNEKLFF
D gene: NA; V gene: TRBV2; clone size: NA; J gene: TRBJ1-1; CDR3 DNA: TGTGCCAGCAGTGAAGTGGGGCCGGGGACTGAAGCTTTCTTT; CDR3 protein: CASSEVGPGTEAFF
D gene: NA; V gene: TRBV20-1; clone size: few; J gene: TRBJ2-3; CDR3 DNA: TGCAGTGCTAGAATGCCAAGGGTGGGTGATACGCAGTATTTT; CDR3 protein: CSARMPRVGDTQYF
D gene: NA; V gene: TRBV7-8; clone size: NA; J gene: TRBJ2-3; CDR3 DNA: TGTGCCAGCAGCTTAAATGGAAATACGCAGTATTTT; CDR3 protein: CASSLNGNTQYF
D gene: NA; V gene: TRBV19; clone size: NA; J gene: TRBJ1-2; CDR3 DNA: TGTGCCAGTAGTACTTACCGGACGGCGCAGGGTGGCTACACCTTC; CDR3 protein: CASSTYRTAQGGYTF
D gene: NA; V gene: TRBV29-1; clone size: NA; J gene: TRBJ2-7; CDR3 DNA: TGCAGCGTTGAAGGCCCCGGGGTCCTGAGAGAGCAGTACTTC; CDR3 protein: CSVEGPGVLREQYF
D gene: TRBD1; V gene: TRBV20-1; clone size: NA; J gene: TRBJ1-6; CDR3 DNA: TGCAGTGCTAGGGGACAGGGGGCCGTTAATAATTCACCCCTCCACTTT; CDR3 protein: CSARGQGAVNNSPLHF
D gene: TRBD1; V gene: TRBV6-1; clone size: NA; J gene: TRBJ2-2; CDR3 DNA: TGTGCCAGCAGTATGGGACAGGGGGCCACCGGGGAGCTGTTTTTT; CDR3 protein: CASSMGQGATGELFF